Listed below are T cell receptor beta chains from one sample, sequenced in a study of blood T cell repertoires in COVID-19. Profiled with immunoSEQ multiplex PCR; TCRdb holds only in-frame clones, not every one. The table shows 95,000 to 150,000 clones, with over 65% occurring only once. Sequenced sample: peripheral blood. These receptors were obtained from a human donor with acute or convalescent COVID-19. The donor label of this sample is uncertain. Each CDR3 is given with its conserved first and last residue. D genes are given only for firm matches. Not all rows give a size; the values are once, few, many and, for expanded clones, a class.

DNA,CDR3,V,size,J,D
TGTGCCAGCAGTGAAGCATTGGGGGGGGACTATGGCTACACCTTC,CASSEALGGDYGYTF,TRBV2,.,TRBJ1-2,.
TGCAGCGTTGAAGATCTTGGGGTTGCGGGTGAAGCTTTCTTT,CSVEDLGVAGEAFF,TRBV29-1,.,TRBJ1-1,.
TGCAGCGTGCGTGAAACCAATCAGCCCCAGCATTTT,CSVRETNQPQHF,TRBV29-1,.,TRBJ1-5,.
TGTGCCAGCAGTGGCGGGCCAAACACAGATACGCAGTATTTT,CASSGGPNTDTQYF,TRBV6-7,.,TRBJ2-3,.
TGTGCCTGGAGTGTGATGGAGCCCACCGGGGAGCTGTTTTTT,CAWSVMEPTGELFF,TRBV30,.,TRBJ2-2,.
TGCAGCGTTGCCGGGACACAAAACAGCGCCGGGGAGCTGTTTTTT,CSVAGTQNSAGELFF,TRBV29-1,.,TRBJ2-2,.
TGTGCCAGCAGAGGACAGGGAGGGTCGGCCGGGGAGCTGTTTTTT,CASRGQGGSAGELFF,TRBV6-5,.,TRBJ2-2,.
TGTGCCAGCGGCGGATTTCGGAACACTGAAGCTTTCTTT,CASGGFRNTEAFF,TRBV7-8,once,TRBJ1-1,.
TGTGCCAGCAGCTTAGGGGGGACAAGGAACACTGAAGCTTTCTTT,CASSLGGTRNTEAFF,TRBV11-2,.,TRBJ1-1,.
TGTGCCAGCAGCCAATGGGGGACAGGGGGCTGGAATTCACCCCTCCACTTT,CASSQWGTGGWNSPLHF,TRBV14,.,TRBJ1-6,TRBD1
TGTGCCAGCAGCTTAGATATAGCGGGGGTTGGGGATGAGCAGTTCTTC,CASSLDIAGVGDEQFF,TRBV7-6,.,TRBJ2-1,TRBD2
TGTGCCAGCAGCTTACAAGGGTTTCAGGGGAGCAATCAGCCCCAGCATTTT,CASSLQGFQGSNQPQHF,TRBV5-6,few,TRBJ1-5,.
TGCAGCGTTCGGGGGGGCGCAAACATTGAAGCTTTCTTT,CSVRGGANIEAFF,TRBV29-1,once,TRBJ1-1,.
TGCGCCAGCAGCTGGACAGCGGACTCTGGAAACACCATATATTTT,CASSWTADSGNTIYF,TRBV5-1,.,TRBJ1-3,.
TGTGCCAGCAGTTTATGGGGGGGCGAGCAGTACTTC,CASSLWGGEQYF,TRBV28,.,TRBJ2-7,.
TGTGCCAGCTCACCACAAGGGGGCTGGCAGCCCCAGCATTTT,CASSPQGGWQPQHF,TRBV18,.,TRBJ1-5,TRBD1
TGCGCCAGCAGGAAGGGCCCGGGACAGGGCTATAATTCACCCCTCCACTTT,CASRKGPGQGYNSPLHF,TRBV10-2,.,TRBJ1-6,TRBD1
TGTGCCAGCACCCCAGCGACAGCGTCGGGAAACACCATATATTTT,CASTPATASGNTIYF,TRBV28,.,TRBJ1-3,.
TGCGCCAGCAGCTTGGCCGCGGGGGTAGGGAATGAGCAGTTCTTC,CASSLAAGVGNEQFF,TRBV5-1,.,TRBJ2-1,TRBD2
TGTGCCAGCAGCTCGTTGACATTCTACGAGCAGTACTTC,CASSSLTFYEQYF,TRBV7-9,.,TRBJ2-7,.
TGTGCCAGCAGGCGACAGGGAGATCTCTATGGCTACACCTTC,CASRRQGDLYGYTF,TRBV3-1/TRBV3-2,.,TRBJ1-2,TRBD1
TGTGCCAGCAGTCTCCGATGGGAGGGCACAGATACGCAGTATTTT,CASSLRWEGTDTQYF,TRBV4-2,few,TRBJ2-3,.
TGCAGTGCCAGTGGAGGGAGCGGGCTCCACTTT,CSASGGSGLHF,TRBV20-1,once,TRBJ1-6,.
TGTGCCAGCAGCTTAGGGACAAATCAGCCCCAGCATTTT,CASSLGTNQPQHF,TRBV11-2,.,TRBJ1-5,.
TGCGCCAGCAGTGACGGGGGGCCCTGGGAGACCCAGTACTTC,CASSDGGPWETQYF,TRBV10-1,.,TRBJ2-5,.
TGTGCCAGCAGGGCTGACAGGGGCAATGAGCAGTTCTTC,CASRADRGNEQFF,TRBV2,many,TRBJ2-1,TRBD1
TGTGCCAGCAGCTTAGTACCCGGGACAGGTTTGGGGGCCTATGGCTACACCTTC,CASSLVPGTGLGAYGYTF,TRBV7-2,.,TRBJ1-2,TRBD1
TGTGCCAGCAGCCAGACTAGCGGGGGGCCCACAGATACGCAGTATTTT,CASSQTSGGPTDTQYF,TRBV6-4,.,TRBJ2-3,TRBD2
TGCAGCGTTGACGACTTCCGCACAGATACGCAGTATTTT,CSVDDFRTDTQYF,TRBV29-1,.,TRBJ2-3,.
TGTGCCAGCACTCCTGCCTTGGGGGGGAACTATGGCTACACCTTC,CASTPALGGNYGYTF,TRBV7-9,.,TRBJ1-2,.
TGTGCCACCAGTGACCCGACAGGACCGAACACTGAAGCTTTCTTT,CATSDPTGPNTEAFF,TRBV24-1,.,TRBJ1-1,.
TGTGCCAGCAGCTTTTTCTCCTTACAAGATACGCAGTATTTT,CASSFFSLQDTQYF,TRBV5-5,once,TRBJ2-3,.
TGCAGCGTCTTGGGACAGGGTTACGAGCAGTACTTC,CSVLGQGYEQYF,TRBV29-1,.,TRBJ2-7,TRBD1
TGTGCCAGCAGTGACCGCGGGGGGAGTGAGACCCAGTACTTC,CASSDRGGSETQYF,TRBV6-1,few,TRBJ2-5,TRBD2
TGCGCCAGCAGCTTGACAGGGGACGATGAAAAACTGTTTTTT,CASSLTGDDEKLFF,TRBV5-1,.,TRBJ1-4,TRBD1
TGTGCCAGCAGCCTCTTCGGGGTCGGTGACACTGAAGCTTTCTTT,CASSLFGVGDTEAFF,TRBV5-6,.,TRBJ1-1,.
TGTGCCAGCTCACCAGCGGCTGCCGGAGGGAATGAGCAGTTCTTC,CASSPAAAGGNEQFF,TRBV18,few,TRBJ2-1,.
TGTGCCAGCTCACCACGCATAGGGGACACCGGGGAGCTGTTTTTT,CASSPRIGDTGELFF,TRBV18,.,TRBJ2-2,.
TGTGCCAGCAGACCCACGGGAGGGGCCGAGACCCAGTACTTC,CASRPTGGAETQYF,TRBV6-5,.,TRBJ2-5,TRBD2
TGTGCCAGCAGTCCGAGGACAGGTACCAATCAGCCCCAGCATTTT,CASSPRTGTNQPQHF,TRBV28,.,TRBJ1-5,TRBD1